This T cell receptor beta chain is from a study of regulatory T cells in long-lasting Graves disease. Through Arm-PCR of CDR3 regions and iRepertoire HTBI primers, TCR beta libraries were built. TCRdb passed the multiplex PCR reads through MiXCR, listing each CDR3 protein once. The data show about 460,000 distinct CDR3 sequences, about 14% seen once. This clonotype came up many times. Time point denoted: newly diagnosed GD, antithyroid drugs for less than 3 months. RNA extracted from PBMCs served as the sequencing template. The germline CDR1 and CDR2 sequences are DFQATT and SNEGSKA (reference sequence). V was trimmed by 5 bases and J by 2 bases, leaving 12 bases between them. CDR3 size: 13 residues. This sample also appeared in a second study, on T cells in Graves' hyperthyroidism and ophthalmopathy.

This TCR was sampled from a woman in her 50s with Graves disease. The chain has TRBV20-1 and TRBJ1-2; D might be TRBD1 (5 bases). The specimen was peripheral blood mononuclear cells (PBMCs), collected at new diagnosis, from a patient treated with antithyroid drugs. The CDR3 bases are TGCAGTGCTCCGGACACAAACAACTATGGCTACACCTTC. Translation: CSAPDTNNYGYTF.